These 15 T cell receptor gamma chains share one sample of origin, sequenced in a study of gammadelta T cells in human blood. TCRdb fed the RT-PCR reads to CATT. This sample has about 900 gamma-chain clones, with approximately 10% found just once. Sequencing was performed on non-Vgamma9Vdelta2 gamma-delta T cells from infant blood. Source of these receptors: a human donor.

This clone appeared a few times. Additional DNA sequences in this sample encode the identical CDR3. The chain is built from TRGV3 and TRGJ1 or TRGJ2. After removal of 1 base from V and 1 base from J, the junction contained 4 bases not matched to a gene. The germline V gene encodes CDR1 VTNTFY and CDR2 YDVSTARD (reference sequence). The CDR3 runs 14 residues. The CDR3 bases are TGTGCCACCTGGGACAGTTCAAATTATTATAAGAAACTCTTT. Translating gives CATWDSSNYYKKLF.

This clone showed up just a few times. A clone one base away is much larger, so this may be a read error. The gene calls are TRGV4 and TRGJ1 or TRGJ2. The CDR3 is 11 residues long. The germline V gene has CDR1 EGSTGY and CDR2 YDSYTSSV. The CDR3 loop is CATWRYYKKLF. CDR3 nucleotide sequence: TGTGCAACTTGGAGGTATTATAAGAAACTCTTT.

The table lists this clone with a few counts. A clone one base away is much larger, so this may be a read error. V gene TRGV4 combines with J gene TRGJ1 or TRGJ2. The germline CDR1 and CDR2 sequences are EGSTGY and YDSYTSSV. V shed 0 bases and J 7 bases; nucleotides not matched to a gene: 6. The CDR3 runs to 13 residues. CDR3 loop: CATWDGPGYKKLF. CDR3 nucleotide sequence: TGTGCCACCTGGGATGGGCCGGGGTATAAGAAACTCTTT.

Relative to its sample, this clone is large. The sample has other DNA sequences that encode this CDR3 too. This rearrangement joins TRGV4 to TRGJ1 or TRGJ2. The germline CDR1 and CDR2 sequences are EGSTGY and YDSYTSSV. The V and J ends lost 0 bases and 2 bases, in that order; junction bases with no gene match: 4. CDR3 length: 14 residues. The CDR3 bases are TGTGCCACCTGGGATGGGTTGGATTATTATAAGAAACTCTTT. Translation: CATWDGLDYYKKLF.

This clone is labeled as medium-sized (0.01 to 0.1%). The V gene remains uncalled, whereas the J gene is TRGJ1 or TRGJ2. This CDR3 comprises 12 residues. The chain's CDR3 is CATWDGNYKKLF. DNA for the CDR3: TGTGCCACCTGGGATGGAAACTATAAGAAACTCTTT.

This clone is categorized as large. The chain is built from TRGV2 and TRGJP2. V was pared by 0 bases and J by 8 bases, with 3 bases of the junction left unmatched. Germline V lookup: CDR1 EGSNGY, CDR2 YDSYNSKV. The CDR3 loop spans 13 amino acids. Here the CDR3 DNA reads TGTGCCACCTGGGACGGGCTGGATTGGATCAAGACGTTT. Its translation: CATWDGLDWIKTF.

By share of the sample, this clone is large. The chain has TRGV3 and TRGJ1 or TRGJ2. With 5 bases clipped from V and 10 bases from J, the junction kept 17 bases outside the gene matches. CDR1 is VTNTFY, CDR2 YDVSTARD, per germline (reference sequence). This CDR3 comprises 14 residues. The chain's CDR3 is CATWADILLWKKLF. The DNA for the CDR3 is TGTGCCACCTGGGCGGATATCCTTTTATGGAAGAAACTCTTT.

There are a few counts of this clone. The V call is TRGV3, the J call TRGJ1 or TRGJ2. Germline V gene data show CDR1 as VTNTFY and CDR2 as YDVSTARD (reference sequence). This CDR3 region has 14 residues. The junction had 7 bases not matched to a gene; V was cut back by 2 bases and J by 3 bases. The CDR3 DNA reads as TGTGCCACCTGGGACACACCCTTTTATTATAAGAAACTCTTT. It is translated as CATWDTPFYYKKLF.

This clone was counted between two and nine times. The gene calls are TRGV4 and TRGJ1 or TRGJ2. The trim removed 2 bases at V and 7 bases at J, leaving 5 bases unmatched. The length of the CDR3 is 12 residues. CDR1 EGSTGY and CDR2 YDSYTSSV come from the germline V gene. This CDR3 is CATWDVGYKKLF. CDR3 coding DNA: TGTGCCACCTGGGATGTTGGATATAAGAAACTCTTT.

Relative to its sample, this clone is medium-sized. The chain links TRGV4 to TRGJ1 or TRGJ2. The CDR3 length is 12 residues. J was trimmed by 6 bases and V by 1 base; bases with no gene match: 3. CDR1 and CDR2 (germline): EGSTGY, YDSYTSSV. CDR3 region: CATWDGCYKKLF. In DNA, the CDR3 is TGTGCCACCTGGGATGGATGTTATAAGAAACTCTTT.

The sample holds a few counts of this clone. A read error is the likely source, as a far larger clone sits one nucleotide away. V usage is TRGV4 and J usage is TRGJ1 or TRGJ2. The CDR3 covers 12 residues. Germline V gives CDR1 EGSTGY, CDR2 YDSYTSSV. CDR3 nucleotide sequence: TGTGCCTCCTGGGATGGGCTTCGGAAGAAACTCTTT. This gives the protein CASWDGLRKKLF.

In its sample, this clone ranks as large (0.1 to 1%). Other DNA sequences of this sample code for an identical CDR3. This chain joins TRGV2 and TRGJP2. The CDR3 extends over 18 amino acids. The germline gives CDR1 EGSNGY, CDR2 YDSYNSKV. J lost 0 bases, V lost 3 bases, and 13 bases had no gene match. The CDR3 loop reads CATWDPKGLHSSDWIKTF. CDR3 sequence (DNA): TGTGCCACCTGGGACCCAAAAGGCCTTCATAGTAGTGATTGGATCAAGACGTTT.

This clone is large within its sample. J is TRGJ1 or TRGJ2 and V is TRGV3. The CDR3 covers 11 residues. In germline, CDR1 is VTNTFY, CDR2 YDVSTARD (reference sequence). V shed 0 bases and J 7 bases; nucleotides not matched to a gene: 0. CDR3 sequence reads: CATWDRYKKLF. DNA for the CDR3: TGTGCCACCTGGGACAGGTATAAGAAACTCTTT.

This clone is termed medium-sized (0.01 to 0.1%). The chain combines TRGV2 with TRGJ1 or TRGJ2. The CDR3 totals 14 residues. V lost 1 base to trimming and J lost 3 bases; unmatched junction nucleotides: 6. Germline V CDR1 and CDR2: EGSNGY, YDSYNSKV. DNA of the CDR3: TGTGCCACCTGGGACGGCCTGCCTTATTATAAGAAACTCTTT. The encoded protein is CATWDGLPYYKKLF.

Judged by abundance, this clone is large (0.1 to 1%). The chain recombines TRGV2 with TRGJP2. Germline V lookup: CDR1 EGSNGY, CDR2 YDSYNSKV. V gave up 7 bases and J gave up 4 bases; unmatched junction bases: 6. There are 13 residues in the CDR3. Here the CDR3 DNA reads TGTGCCACCTGTGCCAATAGTGATTGGATCAAGACGTTT. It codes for CATCANSDWIKTF.